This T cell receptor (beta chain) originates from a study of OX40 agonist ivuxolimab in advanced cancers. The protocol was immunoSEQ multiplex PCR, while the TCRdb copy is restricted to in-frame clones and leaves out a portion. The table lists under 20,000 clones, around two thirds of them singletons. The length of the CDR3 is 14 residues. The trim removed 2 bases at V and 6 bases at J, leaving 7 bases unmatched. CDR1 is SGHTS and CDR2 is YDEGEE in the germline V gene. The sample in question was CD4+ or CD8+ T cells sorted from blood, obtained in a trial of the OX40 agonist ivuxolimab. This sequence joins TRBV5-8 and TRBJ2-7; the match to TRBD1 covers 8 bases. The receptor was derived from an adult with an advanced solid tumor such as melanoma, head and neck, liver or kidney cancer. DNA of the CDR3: TGTGCCAGCAGCTTTGGTACAGGGGGAACCGAGCAGTACTTC. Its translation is CASSFGTGGTEQYF.